This T cell receptor (beta chain) was identified during a study of cytomegalovirus exposure and HLA in healthy donors. Study-wide results and limits: Among TCR sequences, most were rare, though some public TCRs appeared in many donors. It was confirmed in vitro that a few of the CMV-associated chains were specific for CMV antigens. Serostatus for CMV was the only available immune exposure information.

Regarding this clone: Its target is unknown.

The PCR was carried out with 60 Vbeta primers and 13 Jbeta primers. The repertoire was sequenced with immunoSEQ multiplex PCR; TCRdb's copy has only in-frame clones and lacks some. The repertoire table contains 50,000 to 55,000 clones. The sample taken for sequencing was PBMCs. The clonotype comes from an older woman in good health and CMV-seropositive.

CDR3 protein: CASSIGPDIGNQPQHF. The CDR3 DNA follows: TGTGCCAGTAGTATAGGGCCGGACATAGGCAATCAGCCCCAGCATTTT. This chain joins TRBV19 and TRBJ1-5; tentative D call: TRBD1 (5 bases). Trimming took 1 base from V and 2 from J, leaving 12 bases between them. From germline, CDR1 is LNHDA and CDR2 SQIVND (reference sequence). CDR3 length equals 16 residues.